This TCR beta chain was profiled in a study of T-cell memory formation after mild COVID-19. Study overall: TCR clusters largely stayed donor specific.

The 5'RACE method, run with constant-segment primers, produced TCR alpha and TCR beta cDNA libraries (carrying sample barcodes and UMIs). One entry per CDR3 protein results from TCRdb running MiXCR on the 5' RACE reads. The sample lists about 470,000 distinct CDR3 sequences, around a sixth occurring once. The CDR3 runs 14 residues. V trimming: 3 bases; J trimming: 8 bases; junction bases outside the gene matches: 7. Germline V CDR1 and CDR2: SGHRS, YFSETQ. The table lists this clonotype with a few counts. Antigen: not known. Broader study findings: The authors left the SARS-CoV-2 specificity of second-wave clones peaking on day 37 unconfirmed. CD4+ contracting clones were mainly CM and EM; CD8+ ones, EMRA.

V gene TRBV5-1 combines with J gene TRBJ1-2; 10 nucleotides align to TRBD1. Source material: PBMCs or a T cell subset sorted from them (not recorded which). The sequence came from an adult woman who had mild COVID-19 (a few samples of this study predate the infection). Cell type and time point are not known. CDR3 sequence (DNA): TGCGCCAGCAGCTCCACCGGGACAGGGGACGGCTACACCTTC. As protein: CASSSTGTGDGYTF.